The entry that follows covers one T cell receptor beta chain sequence. A second PCR, run for roughly 7 to 12 cycles, used a sample-barcoded 5' primer plus a J-beta primer mix. TCRdb ran MiXCR on the 5' RACE reads and lists one entry per CDR3 protein. The profile shows hundreds of thousands of distinct CDR3 sequences, 55% to 75% of them singletons. This sample was taken from a study of blood T cells in healthy people across ages. Germline-derived CDR1 and CDR2 are SGHTA and FQGNSA. V was trimmed by 2 bases and J by 4 bases, leaving 15 bases between them. This CDR3 has 15 residues. The origin of this receptor is a man aged 25 to 40 in good health. Source material: blood. The V and J genes are TRBV7-2 and TRBJ2-7; perhaps TRBD2 as D (5 bases). CDR3 DNA: TGTGCCAGCAGCTTAATCGGGAAATCAGAATACGAGCAGTACTTC. This codes for CASSLIGKSEYEQYF.